The 17 T cell receptor beta chains presented below share a single source sample, sequenced in a study of cytomegalovirus exposure and HLA in healthy donors (dated by TCRdb to about 2017). Receptor libraries were prepared by the immunoSEQ multiplex PCR assay. For the multiplex PCR, a mixture combining 60 forward primers for TCR Vbeta segments and 13 reverse primers for TCR Jbeta segments was used. Drawn from immuneACCESS, this table holds only the in-frame rearrangements with V and J called that TCRdb kept. Clones are partly lost; checked studies trace under half to an unresolved V gene and leave the rest unexplained. A total of roughly 130,000 clones appear in this sample, approximately 85% of them only once. Of the sample, roughly 0.5% falls within the top ten clones. The sample taken for sequencing was PBMCs. Receptors were obtained from a woman aged 40-49 years in good health and CMV-seronegative.

This chain joins TRBV4-3 and TRBJ2-4; 7 nucleotides match TRBD2. Germline values: CDR1 LGHNA, CDR2 YSLEER. V gave up 4 bases and J gave up 3 bases; unmatched junction bases: 9. The CDR3 contains 16 residues. CDR3 region: CASSPSPAGDKNIQYF. The CDR3 nucleotides read TGCGCCAGCAGCCCAAGCCCGGCGGGAGACAAAAACATTCAGTACTTC.

The chain carries TRBV9 and TRBJ2-3, with TRBD1 matching 7 bases. The germline V gene encodes CDR1 SGDLS and CDR2 YYNGEE. The J segment lost 3 bases and the V segment lost 0 bases, leaving 7 bases of the junction unmatched. The CDR3 length is 16 residues. DNA of the CDR3: TGTGCCAGCAGCGTAGCAGGGGGTACTAGAACAGATACGCAGTATTTT. It is translated as CASSVAGGTRTDTQYF.

The chain uses TRBV6-5 and TRBJ1-3; perhaps TRBD1 as D (5 bases). V lost 0 bases, J lost 9 bases, and 12 bases lay in between. Germline assignment: CDR1 MNHEY and CDR2 SVGAGI. The CDR3 runs 14 residues. Here the CDR3 DNA reads TGTGCCAGCAGTTACTCACAGGCTCCAGGCACCATATATTTT. Residues: CASSYSQAPGTIYF.

The chain joins TRBV27 to TRBJ2-1; D is possibly TRBD2 (6 bases). Germline loops: CDR1 MNHEY, CDR2 SMNVEV (reference sequence). Trimming removed 3 bases at V and 0 bases at J, with 6 bases between. The CDR3 sequence is 14 residues long. For the CDR3, the DNA is TGTGCCAGCAGTTTCGGGAGCTCCTACAATGAGCAGTTCTTC. The encoded protein is CASSFGSSYNEQFF.

This clone was counted between two and nine times. The gene calls are TRBV7-2 and TRBJ2-3, with 10 bases that match TRBD2. V lost 5 bases and J lost 11; bases outside the gene matches: 13. The CDR3 contains 15 residues. CDR1 and CDR2 from the germline V gene are SGHTA and FQGNSA. CDR3 DNA sequence: TGTGCCAGCAGCGATCCCAGCGGGAGGGCCCGTGGGCAGTATTTT. Its translation is CASSDPSGRARGQYF.

This rearrangement joins TRBV11-2 to TRBJ1-3; the D gene is possibly TRBD1 (6 bases). V gave up 5 bases and J gave up 4 bases, with 18 bases separating them. Germline assignment: CDR1 SGHAT and CDR2 FQNNGV. The CDR3 covers 16 residues. CDR3 nucleotide sequence: TGTGCCAGCAGCCCCTCCGGGACAACTCCCGGAAACACCATATATTTT. Its translation: CASSPSGTTPGNTIYF.

The chain links TRBV4-2 to TRBJ2-5, with 8 bases aligning to TRBD2. Per germline, CDR1 LGHNA and CDR2 YNFKEQ. The CDR3 length is 16 residues. The V and J ends lost 3 bases and 2 bases, in that order; junction bases with no gene match: 8. CDR3 DNA: TGTGCCAGCAGCCAGGGGACTAGGCGACTTCAAGAGACCCAGTACTTC. Protein product: CASSQGTRRLQETQYF.

The chain employs TRBV10-1 and TRBJ2-3, with TRBD2 identical over 7 bases. CDR1 WNHNN and CDR2 SYGVQD come from the germline V gene (reference sequence). The trim removed 3 bases at V and 2 bases at J, leaving 5 bases unmatched. CDR3 length: 15 amino acids. Written as DNA, the CDR3 is TGCGCCAGCAGTGACGGCGGGAGACCCACAGATACGCAGTATTTT. Protein product: CASSDGGRPTDTQYF.

The V call is TRBV11-3, the J call TRBJ1-1; TRBD1 might be the D (5 bases). V lost 6 bases and J lost 3, with 8 bases in between. Germline V gene data show CDR1 as SGHNT and CDR2 as YENEEA. The CDR3 contains 12 residues. The CDR3 DNA reads TGTGCCAGCAGACGGGGGTACACTGAAGCTTTCTTT. Its translation is CASRRGYTEAFF.

The rearrangement links TRBV11-2 to TRBJ1-5; unclear D gene. Germline V gene data show CDR1 as SGHAT and CDR2 as FQNNGV. The length of the CDR3 is 15 residues. Trimming shortened V by 3 bases and J by 5 bases, and 14 bases separated the two germline ends. In DNA form, the CDR3 reads TGTGCCAGCAGCTTTGGTACTGAGGGATATCAGCCCCAGCATTTT. As protein: CASSFGTEGYQPQHF.

The chain carries TRBV5-5 and TRBJ1-1; D possibly corresponds to TRBD1 (6 bases). This CDR3 is built from 15 residues. V dropped 0 bases and J dropped 4 bases, with 13 bases sitting between them. Germline CDR1 SGHKS, CDR2 YYEKEE (reference sequence). The CDR3 DNA reads as TGTGCCAGCAGCTTGGCTCCAGGGGTACCCACTGAAGCTTTCTTT. Amino acids: CASSLAPGVPTEAFF.

The chain joins TRBV7-6 to TRBJ1-3; 9 nucleotides match TRBD1. The CDR3 has 15 residues. V was pared by 0 bases and J by 4 bases, with 1 base of the junction left unmatched. Germline V gene lookup returns CDR1 SGHVS and CDR2 FNYEAQ. Here the CDR3 reads CASSLAGTGGNTIYF. As DNA, the CDR3 is TGTGCCAGCAGCTTAGCGGGGACAGGGGGAAACACCATATATTTT.

The gene calls are TRBV6-5 and TRBJ2-3; TRBD2 is a possible D gene (5 bases). The CDR3 is 16 amino acids. Germline-derived CDR1 and CDR2 are MNHEY and SVGAGI. V was cut by 4 bases and J by 4 bases, with 18 bases left in between. CDR3 amino acids: CASSFASLALADTQYF. The CDR3 nucleotides read TGTGCCAGCAGTTTCGCATCGCTAGCATTAGCAGATACGCAGTATTTT.

This clone showed up just a few times. The J gene is TRBJ1-1, the V gene TRBV28; D perhaps matches TRBD1 (5 bases). This CDR3 is built from 14 residues. CDR1 MDHEN and CDR2 SYDVKM come from the germline V gene. The V gene lost 2 bases and the J gene lost 4 bases, with 11 bases spanning the gap. CDR3 nucleotide sequence: TGTGCCAGCAGTTTAGCCAGGGTAAGCACTGAAGCTTTCTTT. The encoded protein is CASSLARVSTEAFF.

This sequence joins TRBV9 and TRBJ2-7, with 12 bases aligning to TRBD1. Germline trimming cut 1 base from V and 4 bases from J; bases unmatched to any gene: 3. The germline gives CDR1 SGDLS, CDR2 YYNGEE. The CDR3 runs 15 residues. This CDR3 reads CASSVTGQGAYEQYF. The CDR3 DNA is TGTGCCAGCAGCGTAACGGGACAGGGGGCTTACGAGCAGTACTTC.

The rearrangement uses TRBV9 and TRBJ2-7, with 8 bases matching TRBD1. This CDR3 contains 23 residues. From germline, CDR1 is SGDLS and CDR2 YYNGEE. V shed 0 bases and J 2 bases; nucleotides not matched to a gene: 28. CDR3 residues: CASSVEGRLRDRIPNWSPYEQYF. Here the CDR3 DNA reads TGTGCCAGCAGCGTAGAAGGAAGACTACGGGACAGGATCCCAAATTGGTCTCCCTACGAGCAGTACTTC.

This rearrangement joins TRBV4-1 to TRBJ2-7; 14 nucleotides line up with TRBD2. This CDR3 has 15 residues. Per the germline V gene, CDR1 is MGHRA and CDR2 is YSYEKL. The junction had 3 bases not matched to a gene; V was cut back by 2 bases and J by 6 bases. Written as DNA, the CDR3 is TGCGCCAGCAGCCAAAGGACTAGCGGGAGGCCCGAGCAGTACTTC. This translates into CASSQRTSGRPEQYF.